One and the same sample provided the 29 T cell receptor beta chains below, sequenced in a study of T cell repertoires in ileal Crohn's disease. Time point: neoterminal ileum biopsy at postoperative endoscopy, about 6 months after surgery. The assay was immunoSEQ multiplex PCR, and TCRdb's table has in-frame clones only and misses some. The table lists about 13,000 clones, 78% of them singletons. The specimen sequenced was ileal tissue. Source of these receptors: an adult with Crohn's disease.

The rearrangement links TRBV4-1 to TRBJ1-6, with D possibly matching TRBD1 (6 bases). The CDR3 is made up of 19 amino acids. Trimming removed 0 bases at V and 0 bases at J, with 15 bases between. The germline gives CDR1 MGHRA, CDR2 YSYEKL. The CDR3 DNA sequence: TGCGCCAGCAGCCAAGATTTAGGGCAGGGGAGCTCCTATAATTCACCCCTCCACTTT. Translating it yields CASSQDLGQGSSYNSPLHF.

In nucleotides, the CDR3 is TGCGCCAGCAGAGGGGCCCGGGACAGGGATTGCGAGCAGTACTTC. Residues: CASRGARDRDCEQYF. The genes are TRBV5-1 and TRBJ2-7; 9 bases align to TRBD1. There are 15 residues in the CDR3. V was pared by 5 bases and J by 6 bases, with 12 bases of the junction left unmatched. Germline CDR1 is SGHRS and CDR2 is YFSETQ.

The V and J genes are TRBV15 and TRBJ2-3, with 8 nucleotides matching TRBD1. Germline trimming cut 1 base from V and 3 bases from J; bases unmatched to any gene: 3. Germline values: CDR1 LNHNV, CDR2 YYDKDF (reference sequence). The CDR3 is 15 amino acids. The CDR3 DNA is TGTGCCACCAGCAGAGCAACAGGGGGGACAGATACGCAGTATTTT. Residues: CATSRATGGTDTQYF.

V usage is TRBV6-1 and J usage is TRBJ2-7, with 9 bases matching TRBD1. With 6 bases clipped from V and 6 bases from J, the junction kept 9 bases outside the gene matches. The CDR3 is 14 amino acids. CDR1 MNHNS and CDR2 SASEGT come from the germline V gene. The CDR3 spells CASRSGTGWTEQYF. In DNA, the CDR3 is TGTGCCAGCAGGTCCGGGACAGGGTGGACCGAGCAGTACTTC.

This chain connects TRBV28 to TRBJ1-2, with a possible D match to TRBD1 (6 bases). The CDR3 loop spans 16 amino acids. With 5 bases removed from V and 4 bases from J, the gap between germline ends came to 20 bases. The germline CDR1 and CDR2 sequences are MDHEN and SYDVKM. The DNA of the CDR3 is TGTGCCAGCAGTCTATTCCGGGACAAAGTTGGCTATGGCTACACCTTC. Protein sequence: CASSLFRDKVGYGYTF.

J is TRBJ1-2 and V is TRBV2; no clear D gene. The ends were cut back, 3 bases at V and 0 bases at J, with 14 bases in the middle. Germline-derived CDR1 and CDR2 are SNHLY and FYNNEI. The CDR3 consists of 16 residues. DNA of the CDR3: TGTGCCAGCAGTGATCGGAGTGCTCTCACTAACTATGGCTACACCTTC. Its protein product is CASSDRSALTNYGYTF.

The rearrangement links TRBV28 to TRBJ2-3; D is ambiguous. The CDR3 sequence is 15 residues long. CDR1 MDHEN and CDR2 SYDVKM come from the germline V gene. The ends were cut back, 5 bases at V and 0 bases at J, with 12 bases in the middle. The CDR3 loop reads CASSIVVTSTDTQYF. The DNA for the CDR3 is TGTGCCAGCAGTATAGTAGTTACTAGCACAGATACGCAGTATTTT.

This clone has just a few counts. The genes are TRBV18 and TRBJ2-7; perhaps TRBD1 as D (6 bases). Trimming took 5 bases from V and 5 from J, leaving 13 bases between them. The CDR3 spans 13 residues. Germline CDR1 is KGHSH and CDR2 is LQKENI. The CDR3: CASSNNRVNEQYF. The CDR3 DNA reads TGTGCCAGCTCAAACAACAGGGTTAACGAGCAGTACTTC.

V and J are TRBV7-3 and TRBJ2-1; TRBD2 aligns across 14 bases. This CDR3 is built from 16 residues. Germline trimming cut 5 bases from V and 10 bases from J; bases unmatched to any gene: 10. Germline CDR1 reads SGHTA; CDR2 reads FQGTGA. The DNA of the CDR3 is TGTGCCAGCAGCCTAAAAGGGACTAGCGGGGGAGGGGAGCAGTTCTTC. Protein: CASSLKGTSGGGEQFF.

This chain uses TRBV6-4 with TRBJ2-1; D is perhaps TRBD2 (6 bases). The CDR3 totals 16 residues. Looked up from germline, CDR1 is MRHNA and CDR2 is SNTAGT. V was shortened by 6 bases and J by 5 bases, with 20 bases between the two germline ends. The CDR3 sequence is CASSPGTFVVDNEQFF. CDR3 in DNA: TGTGCCAGCAGCCCCGGGACTTTTGTGGTTGACAATGAGCAGTTCTTC.

This chain links TRBV27 with TRBJ1-5; D unresolved. The CDR3 contains 14 residues. Deletions cut 2 bases from V and 3 bases from J, with 8 bases between. Germline loops: CDR1 MNHEY, CDR2 SMNVEV (reference sequence). The CDR3 nucleotides read TGTGCCAGCAGTTTAAGAGGGCCCAATCAGCCCCAGCATTTT. It encodes CASSLRGPNQPQHF.

The J gene is TRBJ1-2, the V gene TRBV7-9; 7 bases are a match to TRBD1. CDR1 is SEHNR and CDR2 is FQNEAQ in the germline V gene (reference sequence). The CDR3 is 17 amino acids. The trim removed 3 bases at V and 2 bases at J, leaving 12 bases unmatched. The CDR3 region has the DNA TGTGCCAGCAGCTTGTTGATAGGGACAGAAGAAAACTATGGCTACACCTTC. Translated: CASSLLIGTEENYGYTF.

The V call is TRBV6-5, the J call TRBJ1-5, with 7 bases lining up with TRBD1. The germline gives CDR1 MNHEY, CDR2 SVGAGI. Trimming removed 4 bases from V and 3 bases from J; junction bases left unmatched: 9. The CDR3 totals 16 residues. The CDR3 coding sequence is TGTGCCAGCAGTTCTTCCCCGACAGGGCCCAATCAGCCCCAGCATTTT. Its translation: CASSSSPTGPNQPQHF.

The chain's CDR3 is CASRDRASGSNEQFF. The DNA for the CDR3 is TGTGCCAGCAGAGACCGGGCTAGCGGGAGCAATGAGCAGTTCTTC. The genes are TRBV2 and TRBJ2-1; 10 nucleotides agree with TRBD2. V dropped 6 bases and J dropped 6; count of bases not matched to a gene: 8. Germline assignment: CDR1 SNHLY and CDR2 FYNNEI. The CDR3 is 15 residues long.

In this sample, this clone turned up once. The genes are TRBV19 and TRBJ2-7; maybe TRBD2 (6 bases). CDR3 length: 14 residues. V was cut by 4 bases and J by 3 bases, with 13 bases left in between. The germline V gene encodes CDR1 LNHDA and CDR2 SQIVND (reference sequence). DNA of the CDR3: TGTGCCAGTAGTAGCGGGGACGGATTCTACGAGCAGTACTTC. It specifies CASSSGDGFYEQYF.

The rearrangement joins TRBV4-1 to TRBJ1-4; TRBD1 aligns across 8 bases. The length of the CDR3 is 16 residues. CDR1 is MGHRA, CDR2 YSYEKL, per germline. V shed 4 bases and J 4 bases; nucleotides not matched to a gene: 8. The CDR3 protein is CASSLLRTGSNEKLFF. In DNA, the CDR3 is TGCGCCAGCAGCCTTTTAAGGACAGGGAGTAATGAAAAACTGTTTTTT.

This clone is categorized as large. This chain joins TRBV27 and TRBJ1-3; weak D call: TRBD1 (5 bases). CDR1 MNHEY and CDR2 SMNVEV come from the germline V gene (reference sequence). V lost 5 bases and J lost 0, with 20 bases in between. The CDR3 has 18 amino acids. CDR3 DNA sequence: TGTGCCAGCAGTCCTCAAACGGGGGGGGTAAGCTCTGGAAACACCATATATTTT. This codes for CASSPQTGGVSSGNTIYF.

This chain uses TRBV7-9 with TRBJ1-5; no firm D call. The germline V gene has CDR1 SEHNR and CDR2 FQNEAQ (reference sequence). Trimming removed 3 bases from V and 4 bases from J, with 7 bases in between. The CDR3 has 13 amino acids. The DNA for the CDR3 is TGTGCCAGCAGCTTGTCTAGAAATCAGCCCCAGCATTTT. Its translation is CASSLSRNQPQHF. The full variable domain, its missing parts supplied by reference TRBV7-9 and TRBJ1-5, is DTGVSQNPRHKITKRGQNVTFRCDPISEHNRLYWYRQTLGQGPEFLTYFQNEAQLEKSRLLSDRFSAERPKGSFSTLEIQRTEQGDSAMYLCASSLSRNQPQHFGDGTRLSIL.

The chain carries TRBV19 and TRBJ1-2; 10 bases line up with TRBD1. CDR3 length: 18 amino acids. Germline V gene lookup returns CDR1 LNHDA and CDR2 SQIVND (reference sequence). The J segment lost 4 bases and the V segment lost 3 bases, leaving 14 bases of the junction unmatched. Written as DNA, the CDR3 is TGTGCCAGTAGTATCCGGACGCGACAGGGGGCAAGGAGCTATGGCTACACCTTC. It yields the protein CASSIRTRQGARSYGYTF.

This chain links TRBV15 with TRBJ1-1; possible D gene TRBD1, 5 bases. V was clipped by 5 bases and J by 1 base, with 11 bases between them. Germline CDR1 is LNHNV and CDR2 is YYDKDF (reference sequence). The CDR3 is 14 amino acids. The CDR3 region is CATSWGRPNTEAFF. The CDR3 coding sequence is TGTGCCACCAGCTGGGGCCGCCCGAACACTGAAGCTTTCTTT.

The table lists this clone with a count of one. V and J are TRBV15 and TRBJ2-1; D unresolved. The V gene lost 1 base and the J gene lost 5 bases, with 12 bases spanning the gap. Germline values: CDR1 LNHNV, CDR2 YYDKDF (reference sequence). The CDR3 consists of 15 residues. The CDR3 spells CATSRVSTSDNEQFF. The DNA of the CDR3 is TGTGCCACCAGCAGAGTGTCGACTTCGGACAATGAGCAGTTCTTC.

This clone is medium-sized in the sample. The chain recombines TRBV27 with TRBJ1-6; 7 bases match TRBD1. V gave up 6 bases and J gave up 0 bases; unmatched junction bases: 2. This CDR3 region has 15 residues. Germline CDR1 reads MNHEY; CDR2 reads SMNVEV (reference sequence). CDR3 loop: CASRGQSSYNSPLHF. In nucleotides, the CDR3 is TGTGCCAGCAGGGGACAGAGCTCCTATAATTCACCCCTCCACTTT.

The CDR3 loop is CASSLGHSNTGELFF. The CDR3 coding sequence is TGCGCCAGCAGCTTGGGACATTCGAACACCGGGGAGCTGTTTTTT. This chain connects TRBV5-1 to TRBJ2-2; no clear D. The CDR3 extends over 15 amino acids. Germline-derived CDR1 and CDR2 are SGHRS and YFSETQ. V was trimmed by 0 bases and J by 0 bases, leaving 6 bases between them.

The chain is built from TRBV29-1 and TRBJ2-7; no clear D gene. This CDR3 spans 10 amino acids. V lost 7 bases to trimming and J lost 3 bases, with 7 bases between them. CDR1 and CDR2 (germline): SQVTM, ANQGSEA. The CDR3 DNA follows: TGCAGCGCCAACTACTACGAGCAGTACTTC. Amino acids: CSANYYEQYF.

V and J are TRBV4-1 and TRBJ2-3, with a weak D call TRBD2 (5 bases). The CDR3 runs to 13 residues. The germline CDR1 and CDR2 sequences are MGHRA and YSYEKL. Trimming cost V 0 bases and J 4 bases, with 5 bases left between them. The CDR3 sequence: CASSQDSADTQYF. DNA for the CDR3: TGCGCCAGCAGCCAAGATAGCGCAGATACGCAGTATTTT.

The rearrangement joins TRBV9 to TRBJ2-2; D remains unclear. Trimming took off 6 bases at V and 7 bases at J, with 10 bases between the two ends. The germline V gene has CDR1 SGDLS and CDR2 YYNGEE. The CDR3 extends over 12 amino acids. CDR3 coding DNA: TGTGCCAGCAACCCCTATGGCGGGGAGCTGTTTTTT. It is translated as CASNPYGGELFF.

The rearrangement uses TRBV10-1 and TRBJ1-4; D ambiguous. The CDR3 extends over 16 amino acids. Germline V gene lookup returns CDR1 WNHNN and CDR2 SYGVQD (reference sequence). Trimming took 4 bases from V and 8 from J, leaving 20 bases between them. The CDR3 protein is CASSGALERVGEKLFF. CDR3 DNA sequence: TGCGCCAGCAGTGGGGCCCTCGAGAGGGTGGGGGAAAAACTGTTTTTT.

This chain uses TRBV19 with TRBJ1-2; 12 bases map to TRBD1. CDR1 is LNHDA, CDR2 SQIVND, per germline (reference sequence). The CDR3 loop spans 16 amino acids. With V trimmed by 4 bases and J by 7 bases, 10 bases remained unmatched. CDR3 DNA sequence: TGTGCCAGTAGTAGGGGGGACAGGGGGCGAGGAGGTGGCTACACCTTC. It is translated as CASSRGDRGRGGGYTF.

The V and J genes are TRBV6-6 and TRBJ2-6; no clear D. CDR3 size: 16 residues. The V and J ends lost 7 bases and 2 bases respectively, with 15 bases between them. Germline V lookup: CDR1 MNHNY, CDR2 SVGAGI (reference sequence). As DNA, the CDR3 is TGTGCCAGCACCACTGTTAACGAAGCTGGGGCCAACGTCCTGACTTTC. The encoded protein is CASTTVNEAGANVLTF.